This is a list of T cell receptor beta chains from one sample in a study of Ad26.COV2.S vaccination and SARS-CoV-2 variants. Profiling relied on immunoSEQ multiplex PCR, and the TCRdb table lists in-frame clones only, not all of them. Among about 440,000 clones listed, about 83% were seen once. This sample comprised peripheral blood, obtained in a trial of Ad26.COV2.S vaccine versus placebo. The receptors originated from a person aged 18-60 years who received the Ad26.COV2.S COVID-19 vaccine or a placebo. CDR3s include the opening cysteine and the closing phenylalanine or tryptophan. Fields, in order: CDR3 protein, V gene, J gene.

cdr3_aa: CASSLKENTEAFF
v_call: TRBV7-9
j_call: TRBJ1-1

cdr3_aa: CASSLTGQSTEAFF
v_call: TRBV6-5
j_call: TRBJ1-1

cdr3_aa: CAASQAGGHEQYF
v_call: TRBV5-4
j_call: TRBJ2-7

cdr3_aa: CASTGRSGLEKLFF
v_call: TRBV28
j_call: TRBJ1-4

cdr3_aa: CASIRGTAPGNNEQFF
v_call: TRBV2
j_call: TRBJ2-1

cdr3_aa: CASSGLGLPYEQYF
v_call: TRBV6-6
j_call: TRBJ2-7

cdr3_aa: CASSSPTSGRANEQFF
v_call: TRBV5-4
j_call: TRBJ2-1

cdr3_aa: CASSPHLINSAQDYEQYF
v_call: TRBV7-2
j_call: TRBJ2-7

cdr3_aa: CAWSTGTGPYGYTF
v_call: TRBV30
j_call: TRBJ1-2

cdr3_aa: CASSLEGYGNTIYF
v_call: TRBV5-5
j_call: TRBJ1-3